The 25 T cell receptor beta chains in this list originate from one sample, sequenced in a study of beta chain features in type 1 diabetes. Expressed TCRB transcripts got sequenced, as all isolated RNA was reverse transcribed. The data were produced by immunoSEQ multiplex PCR, yet TCRdb's version contains in-frame clones alone and is incomplete. The repertoire holds 620,000 or so clones, with around a sixth as singletons. The material sequenced was naive CD4+ T cells from blood. Receptor source: a man between 18 and 29 years old in good health.

This clone turned up a few times. The chain employs TRBV11-2 and TRBJ1-2; 9 bases map to TRBD1. Germline trimming cut 0 bases from V and 4 bases from J; bases unmatched to any gene: 9. Germline V gene sequence: CDR1 SGHAT, CDR2 FQNNGV. The CDR3 length is 17 residues. The CDR3 DNA sequence: TGTGCCAGCAGCTTAGACGCCGGGACAGGGTATATCTATGGCTACACCTTC. It translates to CASSLDAGTGYIYGYTF. The full variable domain, completed using reference TRBV11-2 and TRBJ1-2, is EAGVAQSPRYKIIEKRQSVAFWCNPISGHATLYWYQQILGQGPKLLIQFQNNGVVDDSQLPKDRFSAERLKGVDSTLKIQPAKLEDSAVYLCASSLDAGTGYIYGYTFGSGTRLTVV.

Worth noting for this clone: The same CDR3 can be traced to other DNA sequences in this sample. The rearrangement uses TRBV7-9 and TRBJ1-5; D gene unclear. The CDR3 sequence is 12 residues long. With 3 bases removed from V and 6 bases from J, the gap between germline ends came to 6 bases. The germline gives CDR1 SEHNR, CDR2 FQNEAQ (reference sequence). The CDR3 sequence is CASSLDVQPQHF. The CDR3, as DNA: TGTGCCAGCAGCTTGGATGTTCAGCCCCAGCATTTT.

The chain joins TRBV29-1 to TRBJ1-1; TRBD1 is a possible D gene (6 bases). From germline, CDR1 is SQVTM and CDR2 ANQGSEA. The CDR3 loop spans 13 amino acids. The CDR3 nucleotides are TGCAGTACGAGGGGGGCCATGAACACTGAAGCTTTCTTT. Amino acid sequence: CSTRGAMNTEAFF. Based on the CDR3 plus reference TRBV29-1 and TRBJ1-1, the full variable domain is SAVISQKPSRDICQRGTSLTIQCQVDSQVTMMFWYRQQPGQSLTLIATANQGSEATYESGFVIDKFPISRPNLTFSTLTVSNMSPEDSSIYLCSTRGAMNTEAFFGQGTRLTVV.

The chain carries TRBV9 and TRBJ1-3, with 9 nucleotides matching TRBD1. V shed 0 bases, J shed 6 bases, and the junction held 13 bases outside the gene matches. The CDR3 loop spans 18 amino acids. Germline lookup yields CDR1 SGDLS and CDR2 YYNGEE. CDR3 coding DNA: TGTGCCAGCAGCGTAGTAGGCGGGACAGGGAATGGGGAAAACACCATATATTTT. Protein sequence: CASSVVGGTGNGENTIYF.

This clone was found a few times. This sequence joins TRBV4-1 and TRBJ1-5; D unclear. The CDR3 has 15 amino acids. Trimming pared 0 bases from V and 7 bases from J, leaving 13 bases between. Germline assignment: CDR1 MGHRA and CDR2 YSYEKL. The CDR3 DNA is TGCGCCAGCAGCCAAGATCCGGCAGGTCGGCAGCCCCAGCATTTT. Protein: CASSQDPAGRQPQHF.

The rearrangement joins TRBV6-5 to TRBJ2-1; no reliable D call. This CDR3 region has 11 residues. Trimming removed 2 bases from V and 8 bases from J, with 4 bases in between. Germline CDR1 and CDR2: MNHEY and SVGAGI. Here the CDR3 reads CASSYGYEQFF. The DNA for the CDR3 is TGTGCCAGCAGTTACGGGTATGAGCAGTTCTTC.

This clone has a single count. V gene TRBV28 combines with J gene TRBJ1-2; 7 nucleotides line up with TRBD1. V dropped 5 bases and J dropped 1; count of bases not matched to a gene: 13. Germline V gives CDR1 MDHEN, CDR2 SYDVKM. The length of the CDR3 is 17 residues. The CDR3 sequence is CASSNHYRTGINYGYTF. For the CDR3, the DNA is TGTGCCAGCAGTAATCACTACCGGACAGGAATTAACTATGGCTACACCTTC.

This clone was counted a few times. V is TRBV28 and J is TRBJ1-2; no firm D call. Trimming removed 6 bases at V and 9 bases at J, with 23 bases between. The CDR3 totals 15 residues. Germline V lookup: CDR1 MDHEN, CDR2 SYDVKM. CDR3 loop: CASSRRVGVSFRYTF. For the CDR3, the DNA is TGTGCCAGCAGCCGACGAGTTGGGGTCAGCTTCCGCTACACCTTC.

This chain uses TRBV30 with TRBJ2-1; D not certain. V lost 2 bases, J lost 7 bases, and 15 bases lay in between. The CDR3 contains 14 residues. Germline values: CDR1 GTSNPN, CDR2 SVGIG (reference sequence). The chain's CDR3 is CAWSKTAPWNEQFF. CDR3 nucleotides: TGTGCCTGGAGTAAAACAGCTCCTTGGAATGAGCAGTTCTTC.

The J gene is TRBJ2-7, the V gene TRBV9; D is tentatively TRBD1 or TRBD2 (5 bases each). V lost 4 bases and J lost 0, with 11 bases in between. Germline V gene lookup returns CDR1 SGDLS and CDR2 YYNGEE. The CDR3 loop spans 14 amino acids. The CDR3 DNA follows: TGTGCCAGCAGCCCGGCCGGGACCTCCTACGAGCAGTACTTC. Residues: CASSPAGTSYEQYF.

The chain is built from TRBV7-9 and TRBJ1-5, with 11 positions matching TRBD1. Germline lookup yields CDR1 SEHNR and CDR2 FQNEAQ (reference sequence). V shed 1 base and J 6 bases; nucleotides not matched to a gene: 8. The CDR3 covers 17 residues. CDR3 coding DNA: TGTGCCAGCAGCTTAGGCGGGACAGGGGGATGGGGTCAGCCCCAGCATTTT. Amino acids: CASSLGGTGGWGQPQHF.

The chain carries TRBV4-2 and TRBJ2-7; TRBD2 might be the D (5 bases). The V and J ends lost 5 bases and 2 bases respectively, with 13 bases between them. The CDR3 is 14 residues long. CDR1 is LGHNA, CDR2 YNFKEQ, per germline. The CDR3 protein is CASSSRREAYEQYF. CDR3 sequence (DNA): TGTGCCAGCAGCTCAAGACGGGAAGCCTACGAGCAGTACTTC.

The rearrangement joins TRBV18 to TRBJ1-1, with a possible D match to TRBD1 (5 bases). V dropped 0 bases and J dropped 0 bases, with 8 bases sitting between them. This CDR3 comprises 15 residues. Looked up from germline, CDR1 is KGHSH and CDR2 is LQKENI. The DNA of the CDR3 is TGTGCCAGCTCACCACCGGCAGGGATGAACACTGAAGCTTTCTTT. Residues: CASSPPAGMNTEAFF.

J is TRBJ1-1 and V is TRBV11-2; D not resolved. Germline loops: CDR1 SGHAT, CDR2 FQNNGV. Deletions cut 0 bases from V and 0 bases from J, with 11 bases between. The CDR3 contains 16 residues. DNA for the CDR3: TGTGCCAGCAGCTTAGATGGGGAGGGTATGAACACTGAAGCTTTCTTT. Translating it yields CASSLDGEGMNTEAFF.

This clone was observed a few times. The rearrangement links TRBV14 to TRBJ1-1; D not certain. Trimming left V 0 bases short and J 8 bases short, with 13 bases between. CDR3 size: 14 residues. CDR1 SGHDN and CDR2 FVKESK come from the germline V gene. This CDR3 is CASSQDSWRTEAFF. CDR3 DNA: TGTGCCAGCAGCCAAGATAGTTGGAGGACGGAAGCTTTCTTT.

V is TRBV11-2 and J is TRBJ2-1, with 11 bases lining up with TRBD2. CDR3 size: 16 residues. Germline V gene data show CDR1 as SGHAT and CDR2 as FQNNGV. J gave up 5 bases and V 3 bases, and 6 bases lay outside the gene matches. The CDR3: CASSFPSGGLDNEQFF. The CDR3 DNA follows: TGTGCCAGCAGCTTTCCTAGCGGGGGGCTGGACAATGAGCAGTTCTTC.

Only a few counts were recorded for this clone. The chain recombines TRBV28 with TRBJ1-5; 10 nucleotides line up with TRBD1. Germline V CDR1 and CDR2: MDHEN, SYDVKM. The CDR3 runs to 16 residues. J was trimmed by 4 bases and V by 2 bases; bases with no gene match: 5. CDR3 coding DNA: TGTGCCAGCAGTTTAGGGACAGGGGCGGGGAATCAGCCCCAGCATTTT. Its translation is CASSLGTGAGNQPQHF. Combining the CDR3 with reference TRBV28 and TRBJ1-5 gives the whole variable domain DVKVTQSSRYLVKRTGEKVFLECVQDMDHENMFWYRQDPGLGLRLIYFSYDVKMKEKGDIPEGYSVSREKKERFSLILESASTNQTSMYLCASSLGTGAGNQPQHFGDGTRLSIL.

CDR3 protein: CASSLKPGVIGEQYF. CDR3 DNA sequence: TGTGCCAGCAGCTTAAAACCGGGAGTCATCGGCGAGCAGTACTTC. The chain has TRBV7-3 and TRBJ2-7; D may be TRBD2 (6 bases). The CDR3 totals 15 residues. V was clipped by 1 base and J by 6 bases, with 16 bases between them. From germline, CDR1 is SGHTA and CDR2 FQGTGA.

A few counts support this clone. The chain carries TRBV29-1 and TRBJ1-2, with 7 bases aligning to TRBD1. Germline CDR1 is SQVTM and CDR2 is ANQGSEA. V was clipped by 5 bases and J by 8 bases; unmatched bases: 8. The CDR3 length is 12 residues. In nucleotides, the CDR3 is TGCAGCGTTCGCCGGGACAGAGACGGCTACACCTTC. This codes for CSVRRDRDGYTF.

This chain joins TRBV28 and TRBJ1-6, with D uncertain. Germline-derived CDR1 and CDR2 are MDHEN and SYDVKM. Between the trimmed V and J ends, which lost 4 bases and 8 bases, there was a span of 12 bases. The CDR3 totals 14 residues. The CDR3 loop reads CASSSPRADSPLHF. DNA for the CDR3: TGTGCCAGCAGTTCCCCAAGGGCAGATTCACCCCTCCACTTT.

The chain uses TRBV5-1 and TRBJ2-1; perhaps TRBD1 as D (6 bases). Germline V gives CDR1 SGHRS, CDR2 YFSETQ. The ends were cut back, 6 bases at V and 0 bases at J, with 10 bases in the middle. This CDR3 has 14 residues. This chain's CDR3 is CASNLQGSYNEQFF. CDR3 DNA: TGCGCCAGCAATCTACAGGGCTCCTACAATGAGCAGTTCTTC.

This clone has a handful of counts. V usage is TRBV7-9 and J usage is TRBJ2-7; D may be TRBD1 (5 bases). The germline V gene has CDR1 SEHNR and CDR2 FQNEAQ (reference sequence). The CDR3 totals 12 residues. Trimming removed 0 bases at V and 6 bases at J, with 6 bases between. For the CDR3, the DNA is TGTGCCAGCAGCTTAGCGGGGCTCGAGCAGTACTTC. Its protein is CASSLAGLEQYF.

CDR3 amino acids: CASSLGDLDTEAFF. In nucleotides, the CDR3 is TGCGCCAGCAGCTTGGGGGATCTCGACACTGAAGCTTTCTTT. V usage is TRBV5-1 and J usage is TRBJ1-1, with D hard to call. V gave up 0 bases and J gave up 3 bases, with 9 bases separating them. Germline CDR1 reads SGHRS; CDR2 reads YFSETQ. The CDR3 runs to 14 residues.

This clone showed up just a few times. The CDR3: CASSLEGGASYEQYF. The CDR3 DNA follows: TGTGCCAGCAGCTTAGAGGGCGGGGCCTCCTACGAGCAGTACTTC. The J gene is TRBJ2-7, the V gene TRBV7-9; D may be TRBD2 (6 bases). The CDR3 is 15 residues long. Germline assignment: CDR1 SEHNR and CDR2 FQNEAQ (reference sequence). Between the trimmed V and J ends, which lost 1 base and 0 bases, there was a span of 10 bases. Complete variable domain (other parts from reference TRBV7-9 and TRBJ2-7): DTGVSQNPRHKITKRGQNVTFRCDPISEHNRLYWYRQTLGQGPEFLTYFQNEAQLEKSRLLSDRFSAERPKGSFSTLEIQRTEQGDSAMYLCASSLEGGASYEQYFGPGTRLTVT.

The CDR3 loop is CASLQETQYF. The DNA of the CDR3 is TGTGCCAGCCTTCAAGAGACCCAGTACTTC. The chain has TRBV2 and TRBJ2-5; no reliable D call. V was shortened by 8 bases and J by 2 bases, with 3 bases between the two germline ends. CDR1 SNHLY and CDR2 FYNNEI come from the germline V gene. CDR3 length: 10 residues.